This T cell receptor beta chain originates from a study of blood T cell repertoires in COVID-19. Participants were aged about 18 to 89 years from roughly 26 US areas. Using immunoSEQ multiplex PCR, the repertoire was profiled, and TCRdb retains in-frame clones only, with some absent. The profile shows about 440,000 clones, nearly 90% of them singletons. Sequencing was performed on PBMCs or T cells enriched from blood (not recorded which). This receptor was taken from a woman aged 18-29 years with acute COVID-19.

Here the CDR3 DNA reads TGTGCCAGCTCACCCCAAGGGACACGAGAAGCTTTCTTT. This gives the protein CASSPQGTREAFF. The J gene is TRBJ1-1, the V gene TRBV18; a weak D match, TRBD1 (6 bases). The germline gives CDR1 KGHSH, CDR2 LQKENI. V gave up 3 bases and J gave up 8 bases, with 13 bases separating them. CDR3 length: 13 amino acids.